The clone carrying this T cell receptor (beta chain) occurred once. Its antigen is as yet unknown. The source of the sample is a study of shared clonotypes between healthy human individuals. Study-wide results and limits: What rarefaction showed was incomplete sorted-subset sequencing despite large depth. Around 5% was the fraction of naive CD4 clonotypes found shared across a few donors.

In the authors' methods: As immunoSEQ supplied junction-only sequences (without quality scores), filtering differed. The data were produced by immunoSEQ multiplex PCR, yet TCRdb's version contains in-frame clones alone and is incomplete. V and J calls and clone size follow that table, whereas D and trimming were derived from the DNA. Of more than 1,200,000 clones listed, approximately 98.5% are singletons. The TCR was taken from a man in his thirties or forties in good health. Sequenced input: naive CD4+ T cells sorted from blood. The subset: CD45RA+ positively selected.

The CDR3 nucleotides are TGTGCCAGCAGCGTAGTGGCAGAATCTAATGGCTACACCTTC. Its translation is CASSVVAESNGYTF. The V call is TRBV9, the J call TRBJ1-2; D not resolved. CDR1 and CDR2 (germline): SGDLS, YYNGEE. This CDR3 contains 14 residues. V was cut by 0 bases and J by 6 bases, with 12 bases left in between.